The present TCR beta chain was sequenced within a study of T cell repertoires in cytomegalovirus infection. V shed 0 bases and J 8 bases; nucleotides not matched to a gene: 9. The CDR3 has 16 amino acids. Germline V gives CDR1 MGHRA, CDR2 YSYEKL. Study results and caveats: In two of eight donors, the top clonotype was HLA-C-restricted CMV-specific.

Only one count was recorded for this clonotype. What it binds is not known. It is likely a read error, because the conserved phenylalanine at the end of the CDR3 is missing. TCRdb processed the reads anew with MiXCR; each CDR3 protein has one entry. The data contain 680,000 or so distinct CDR3 sequences, 35% of them singletons. The sample taken for sequencing was PBMCs. This sequence originates from a human donor in good health (CMV status not recorded). Some clones in this sample may be carry-over from other donors' samples. This chain connects TRBV4-1 to TRBJ2-1, with TRBD2 matching over 8 bases. CDR3 amino acids: CASSQEGRGARDEQFC. CDR3 coding DNA: TGCGCCAGCAGCCAAGAAGGGCGGGGGGCCAGAGATGAGCAGTTCTGC.